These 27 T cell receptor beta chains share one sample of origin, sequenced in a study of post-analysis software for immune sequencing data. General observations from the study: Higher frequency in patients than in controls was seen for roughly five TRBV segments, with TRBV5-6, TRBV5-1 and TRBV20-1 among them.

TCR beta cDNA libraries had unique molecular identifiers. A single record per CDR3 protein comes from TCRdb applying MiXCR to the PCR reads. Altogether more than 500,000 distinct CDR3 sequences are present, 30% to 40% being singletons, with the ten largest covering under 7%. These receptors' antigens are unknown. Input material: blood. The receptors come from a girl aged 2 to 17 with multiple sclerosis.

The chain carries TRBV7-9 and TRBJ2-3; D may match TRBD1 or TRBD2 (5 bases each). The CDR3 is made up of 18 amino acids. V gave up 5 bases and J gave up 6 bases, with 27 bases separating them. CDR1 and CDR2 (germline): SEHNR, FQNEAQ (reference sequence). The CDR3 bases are TGTGCCAGCAGCCCCGAGTCGGGATGGGGCCCTGGTCGGGATACGCAGTATTTT. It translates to CASSPESGWGPGRDTQYF.

The CDR3 region has the DNA TGTGCCAGCAGCTTAGGAGGTCAACAGGGGGGCGAAGCTTTCTTT. Amino acid sequence: CASSLGGQQGGEAFF. The chain links TRBV7-9 to TRBJ1-1; 8 bases are shared with TRBD1. V was pared by 1 base and J by 8 bases, with 9 bases of the junction left unmatched. Germline-derived CDR1 and CDR2 are SEHNR and FQNEAQ (reference sequence). This CDR3 spans 15 amino acids.

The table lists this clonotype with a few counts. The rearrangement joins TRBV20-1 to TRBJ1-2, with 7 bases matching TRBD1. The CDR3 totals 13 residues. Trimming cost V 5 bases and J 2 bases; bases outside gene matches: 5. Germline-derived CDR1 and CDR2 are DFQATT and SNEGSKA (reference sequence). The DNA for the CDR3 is TGCAGTGCTGATGACAGGGACAACTATGGCTACACCTTC. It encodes CSADDRDNYGYTF.

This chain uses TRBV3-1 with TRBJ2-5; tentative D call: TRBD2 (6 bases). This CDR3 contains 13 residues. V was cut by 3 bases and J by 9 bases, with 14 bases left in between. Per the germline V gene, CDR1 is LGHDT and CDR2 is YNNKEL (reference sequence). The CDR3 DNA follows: TGTGCCAGCAGCCACTTAGGTGGGGAGGCCCAGTACTTC. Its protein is CASSHLGGEAQYF.

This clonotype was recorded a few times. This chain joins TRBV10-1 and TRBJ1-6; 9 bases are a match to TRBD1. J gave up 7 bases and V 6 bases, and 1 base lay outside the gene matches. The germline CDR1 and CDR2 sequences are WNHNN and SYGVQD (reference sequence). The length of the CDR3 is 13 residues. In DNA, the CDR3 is TGCGCCAGCAGAGGGACAGGGAATTCACCCCTCCACTTT. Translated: CASRGTGNSPLHF.

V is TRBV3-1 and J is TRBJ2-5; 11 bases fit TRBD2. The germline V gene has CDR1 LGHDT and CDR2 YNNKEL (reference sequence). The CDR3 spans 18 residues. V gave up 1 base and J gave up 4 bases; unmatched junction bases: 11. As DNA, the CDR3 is TGTGCCAGCAGCCAAGGGTTAGCGGGGGGGCGGGTCATAGAGACCCAGTACTTC. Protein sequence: CASSQGLAGGRVIETQYF.

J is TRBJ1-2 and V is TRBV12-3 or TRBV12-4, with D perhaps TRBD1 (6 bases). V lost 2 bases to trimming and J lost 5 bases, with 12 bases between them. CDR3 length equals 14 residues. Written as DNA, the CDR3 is TGTGCCAGCAGTTTACAGGGGCTTGGATATGGCTACACCTTC. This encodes CASSLQGLGYGYTF.

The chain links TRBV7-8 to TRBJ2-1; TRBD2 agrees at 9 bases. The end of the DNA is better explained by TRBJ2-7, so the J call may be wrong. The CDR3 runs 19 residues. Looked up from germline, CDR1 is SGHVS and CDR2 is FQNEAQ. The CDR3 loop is CASSDVAGSGGLSYNEQYF. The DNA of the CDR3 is TGTGCCAGCAGCGATGTCGCGGGTAGCGGGGGCCTCTCCTACAATGAGCAGTACTTC.

The CDR3 here is CASSLERGGRNEQFF. The DNA for the CDR3 is TGTGCCAGCAGTCTGGAGCGGGGGGGCCGGAATGAGCAGTTCTTC. The chain couples TRBV2 to TRBJ2-1; 10 positions match TRBD2. In germline, CDR1 is SNHLY, CDR2 FYNNEI. V was pared by 5 bases and J by 7 bases, with 8 bases of the junction left unmatched. The CDR3 sequence is 15 residues long. The variable domain in full, completed from reference TRBV2 and TRBJ2-1, reads EPEVTQTPSHQVTQMGQEVILRCVPISNHLYFYWYRQILGQKVEFLVSFYNNEISEKSEIFDDQFSVERPDGSNFTLKIRSTKLEDSAMYFCASSLERGGRNEQFFGPGTRLTVL.

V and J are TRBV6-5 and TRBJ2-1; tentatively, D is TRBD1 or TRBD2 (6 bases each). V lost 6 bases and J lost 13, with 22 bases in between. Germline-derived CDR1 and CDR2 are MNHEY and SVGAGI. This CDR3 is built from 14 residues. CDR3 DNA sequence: TGTGCCAGCAGGCCCTCGGGGGCCCTGGGGACCCAGTTCTTC. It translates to CASRPSGALGTQFF.

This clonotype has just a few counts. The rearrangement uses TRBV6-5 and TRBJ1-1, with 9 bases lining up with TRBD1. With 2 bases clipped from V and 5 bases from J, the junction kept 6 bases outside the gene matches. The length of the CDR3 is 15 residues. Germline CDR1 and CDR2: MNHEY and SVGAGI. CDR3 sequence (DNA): TGTGCCAGCAGTTACGGCGGGACAGGGAGGACTGAAGCTTTCTTT. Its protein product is CASSYGGTGRTEAFF.

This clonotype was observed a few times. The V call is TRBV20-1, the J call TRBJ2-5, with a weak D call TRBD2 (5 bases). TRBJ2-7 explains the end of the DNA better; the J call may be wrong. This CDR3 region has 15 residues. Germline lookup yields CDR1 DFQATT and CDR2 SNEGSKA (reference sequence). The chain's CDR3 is CSAREGSTAPYEQYF. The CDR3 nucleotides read TGCAGTGCTAGAGAGGGGAGTACAGCGCCATACGAGCAGTACTTC.

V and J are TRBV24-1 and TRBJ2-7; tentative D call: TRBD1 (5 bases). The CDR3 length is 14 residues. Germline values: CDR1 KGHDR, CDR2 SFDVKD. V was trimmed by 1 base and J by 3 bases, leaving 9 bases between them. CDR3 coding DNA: TGTGCCACCAGTGATTTAAGACAGCTCTACGAGCAGTACTTC. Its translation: CATSDLRQLYEQYF.

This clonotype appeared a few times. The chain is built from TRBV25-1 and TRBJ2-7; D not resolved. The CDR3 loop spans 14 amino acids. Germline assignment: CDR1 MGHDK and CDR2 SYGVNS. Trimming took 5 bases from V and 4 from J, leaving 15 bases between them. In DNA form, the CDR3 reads TGTGCCAGCAGTCAATCTGGACGGCTATACGAGCAGTACTTC. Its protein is CASSQSGRLYEQYF.

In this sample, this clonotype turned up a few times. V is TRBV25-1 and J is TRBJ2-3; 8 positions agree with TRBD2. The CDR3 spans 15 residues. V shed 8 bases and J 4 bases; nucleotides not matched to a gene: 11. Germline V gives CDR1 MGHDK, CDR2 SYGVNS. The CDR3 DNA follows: TGTGCCAGCTCTCCCACGGGGGGGCAAGCAGATACGCAGTATTTT. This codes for CASSPTGGQADTQYF. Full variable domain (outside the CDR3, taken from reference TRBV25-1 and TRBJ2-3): EADIYQTPRYLVIGTGKKITLECSQTMGHDKMYWYQQDPGMELHLIHYSYGVNSTEKGDLSSESTVSRIRTEHFPLTLESARPSHTSQYLCASSPTGGQADTQYFGPGTRLTVL.

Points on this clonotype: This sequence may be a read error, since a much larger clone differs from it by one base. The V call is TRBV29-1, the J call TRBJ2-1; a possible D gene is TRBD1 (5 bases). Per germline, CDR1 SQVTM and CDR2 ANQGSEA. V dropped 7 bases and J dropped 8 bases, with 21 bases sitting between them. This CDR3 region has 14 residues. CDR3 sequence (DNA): TGCAGCGCCTTCCCAGGGTCTACTTACGATGAGCAGTTCTTC. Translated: CSAFPGSTYDEQFF.

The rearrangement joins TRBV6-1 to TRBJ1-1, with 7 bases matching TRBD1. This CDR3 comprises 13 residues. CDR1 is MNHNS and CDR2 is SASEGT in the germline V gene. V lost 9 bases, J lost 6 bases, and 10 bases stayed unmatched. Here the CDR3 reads CASLRTGWAEAFF. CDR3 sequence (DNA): TGTGCCAGTTTAAGGACAGGATGGGCTGAAGCTTTCTTT.

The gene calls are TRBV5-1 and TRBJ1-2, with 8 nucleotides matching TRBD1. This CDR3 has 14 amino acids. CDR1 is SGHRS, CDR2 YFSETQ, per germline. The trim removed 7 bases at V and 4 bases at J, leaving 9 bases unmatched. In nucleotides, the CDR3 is TGCGCCAGCGCAGGGGGCAGGACAATCTATGGCTACACCTTC. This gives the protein CASAGGRTIYGYTF.

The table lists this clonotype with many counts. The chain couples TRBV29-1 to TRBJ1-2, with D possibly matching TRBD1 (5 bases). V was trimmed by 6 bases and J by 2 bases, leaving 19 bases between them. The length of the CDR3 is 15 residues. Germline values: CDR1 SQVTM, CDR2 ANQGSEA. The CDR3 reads CSVATTWDGNYGYTF. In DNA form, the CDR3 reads TGCAGCGTCGCTACCACCTGGGACGGCAACTATGGCTACACCTTC.

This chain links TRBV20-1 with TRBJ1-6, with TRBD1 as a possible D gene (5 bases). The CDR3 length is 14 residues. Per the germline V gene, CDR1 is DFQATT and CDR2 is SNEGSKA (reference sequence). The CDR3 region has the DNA TGCAGCGCCAGGGTGGTCTCCTATAATTCACCCCTCCACTTT. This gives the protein CSARVVSYNSPLHF.

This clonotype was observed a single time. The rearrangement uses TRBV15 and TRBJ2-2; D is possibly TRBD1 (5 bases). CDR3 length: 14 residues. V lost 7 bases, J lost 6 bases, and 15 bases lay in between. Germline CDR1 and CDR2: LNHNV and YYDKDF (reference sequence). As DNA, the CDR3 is TGTGCCACCACCTCGCAGACAGTAGCCGGGGAGCTGTTTTTT. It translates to CATTSQTVAGELFF.

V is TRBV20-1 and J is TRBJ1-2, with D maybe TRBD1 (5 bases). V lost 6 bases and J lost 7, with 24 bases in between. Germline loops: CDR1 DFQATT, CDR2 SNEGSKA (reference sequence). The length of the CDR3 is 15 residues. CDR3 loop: CSATDRGSGLSGYTF. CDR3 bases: TGCAGTGCCACTGACCGGGGGAGTGGGTTGAGTGGCTACACCTTC.

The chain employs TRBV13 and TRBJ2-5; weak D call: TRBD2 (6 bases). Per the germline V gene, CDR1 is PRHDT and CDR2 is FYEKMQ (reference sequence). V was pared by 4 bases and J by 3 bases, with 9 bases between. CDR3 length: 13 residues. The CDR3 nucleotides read TGTGCCAGCAGCTCTCGACTAGAAGAGACCCAGTACTTC. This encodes CASSSRLEETQYF.

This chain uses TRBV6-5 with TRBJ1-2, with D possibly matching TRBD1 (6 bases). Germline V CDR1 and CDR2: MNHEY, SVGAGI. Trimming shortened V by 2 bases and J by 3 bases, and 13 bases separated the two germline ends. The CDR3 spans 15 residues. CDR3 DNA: TGTGCCAGCAGTTACGGGCAGGGGCATTACTATGGCTACACCTTC. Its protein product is CASSYGQGHYYGYTF.

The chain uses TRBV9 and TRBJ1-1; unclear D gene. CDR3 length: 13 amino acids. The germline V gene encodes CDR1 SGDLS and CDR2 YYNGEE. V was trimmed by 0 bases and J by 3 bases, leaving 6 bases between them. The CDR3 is CASSVVGDTEAFF. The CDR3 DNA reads TGTGCCAGCAGCGTAGTTGGTGACACTGAAGCTTTCTTT. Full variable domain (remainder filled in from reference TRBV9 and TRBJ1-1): DSGVTQTPKHLITATGQRVTLRCSPRSGDLSVYWYQQSLDQGLQFLIQYYNGEERAKGNILERFSAQQFPDLHSELNLSSLELGDSALYFCASSVVGDTEAFFGQGTRLTVV.

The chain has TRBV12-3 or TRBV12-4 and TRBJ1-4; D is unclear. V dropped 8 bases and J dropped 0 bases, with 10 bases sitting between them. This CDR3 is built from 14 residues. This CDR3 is CASGWSATNEKLFF. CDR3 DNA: TGTGCCAGCGGGTGGTCTGCAACTAATGAAAAACTGTTTTTT.

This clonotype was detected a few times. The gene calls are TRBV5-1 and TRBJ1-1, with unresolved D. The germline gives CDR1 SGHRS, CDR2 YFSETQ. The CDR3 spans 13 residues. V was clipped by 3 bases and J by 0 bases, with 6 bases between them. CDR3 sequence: CASSWTVNTEAFF. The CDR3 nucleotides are TGCGCCAGCAGCTGGACGGTGAACACTGAAGCTTTCTTT.